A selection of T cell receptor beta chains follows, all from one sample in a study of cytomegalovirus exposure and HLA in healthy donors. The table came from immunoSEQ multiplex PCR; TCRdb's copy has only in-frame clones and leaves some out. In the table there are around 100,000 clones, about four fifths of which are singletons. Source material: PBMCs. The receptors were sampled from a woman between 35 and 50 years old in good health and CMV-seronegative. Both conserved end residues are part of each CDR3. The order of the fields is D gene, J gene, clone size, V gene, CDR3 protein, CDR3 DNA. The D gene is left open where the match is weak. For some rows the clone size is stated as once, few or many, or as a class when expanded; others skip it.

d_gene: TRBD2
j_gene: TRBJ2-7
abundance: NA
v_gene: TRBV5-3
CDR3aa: CARSPGTSGSSYEQYF
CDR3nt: TGTGCCAGAAGCCCGGGGACTAGCGGGAGCTCCTACGAACAGTACTTC

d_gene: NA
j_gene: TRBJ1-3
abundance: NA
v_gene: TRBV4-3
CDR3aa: CASSHQGHPISGNTIYF
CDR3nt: TGCGCCAGCAGCCACCAGGGACATCCGATCTCTGGAAACACCATATATTTT

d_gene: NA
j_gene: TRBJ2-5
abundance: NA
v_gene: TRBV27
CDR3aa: CASSFGPGSYQETQYF
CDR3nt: TGTGCCAGCAGTTTTGGGCCAGGGTCGTACCAAGAGACCCAGTACTTC

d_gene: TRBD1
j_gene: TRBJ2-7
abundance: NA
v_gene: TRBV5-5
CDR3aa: CASSFETGPYEQYF
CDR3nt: TGTGCCAGCAGCTTTGAGACAGGGCCCTACGAGCAGTACTTC

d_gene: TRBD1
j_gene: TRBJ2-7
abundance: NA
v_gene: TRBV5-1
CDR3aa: CASSWDRFKEQYF
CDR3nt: TGCGCCAGCAGCTGGGACAGGTTTAAGGAGCAGTACTTC

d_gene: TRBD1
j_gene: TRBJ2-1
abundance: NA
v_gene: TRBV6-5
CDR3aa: CASRGTENNEQFF
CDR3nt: TGTGCCAGCAGAGGGACAGAGAACAATGAGCAGTTCTTC

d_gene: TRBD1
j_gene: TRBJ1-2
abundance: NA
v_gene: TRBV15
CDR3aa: CATSRGTGGGYGYTF
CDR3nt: TGTGCCACCAGCAGAGGGACAGGGGGCGGCTATGGCTACACCTTC

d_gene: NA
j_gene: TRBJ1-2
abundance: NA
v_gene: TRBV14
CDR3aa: CASSQDSRGGNGYTF
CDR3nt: TGTGCCAGCAGCCAAGATTCCCGGGGGGGGAATGGCTACACCTTC

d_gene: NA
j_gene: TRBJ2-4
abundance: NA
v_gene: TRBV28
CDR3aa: CASSSEGLADIQYF
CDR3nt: TGTGCCAGCAGCTCGGAGGGCCTTGCTGACATTCAGTACTTC

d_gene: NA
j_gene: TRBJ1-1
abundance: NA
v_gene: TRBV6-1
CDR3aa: CASSEAGRTEAFF
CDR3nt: TGTGCCAGCAGTGAGGCAGGGCGGACTGAAGCTTTCTTT

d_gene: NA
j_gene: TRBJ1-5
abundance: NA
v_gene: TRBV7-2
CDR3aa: CASSSGPGGANQPQHF
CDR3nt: TGTGCCAGCAGCTCAGGTCCCGGGGGGGCTAATCAGCCCCAGCATTTT

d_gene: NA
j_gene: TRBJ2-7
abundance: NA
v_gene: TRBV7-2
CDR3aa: CASSLNGIAYEQYF
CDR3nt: TGTGCCAGCAGCTTAAACGGGATTGCCTACGAGCAGTACTTC

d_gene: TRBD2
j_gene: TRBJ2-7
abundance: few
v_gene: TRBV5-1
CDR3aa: CASSLGAGGSYEQYF
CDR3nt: TGCGCCAGCAGCTTAGGAGCGGGAGGTTCCTACGAGCAGTACTTC

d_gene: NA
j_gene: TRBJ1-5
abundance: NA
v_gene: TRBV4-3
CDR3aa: CASSPNTGIRQPQHF
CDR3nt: TGCGCCAGCAGCCCCAATACAGGGATCCGTCAGCCCCAGCATTTT

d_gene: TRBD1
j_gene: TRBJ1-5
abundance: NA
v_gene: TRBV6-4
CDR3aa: CASRESTGCNNQPQHF
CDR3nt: TGTGCCAGCAGGGAATCGACAGGGTGTAACAATCAGCCCCAGCATTTT

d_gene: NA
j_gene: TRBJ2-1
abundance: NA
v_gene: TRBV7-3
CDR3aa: CASSYPGAGYNEQFF
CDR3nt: TGTGCCAGCAGCTACCCCGGAGCTGGCTACAATGAGCAGTTCTTC

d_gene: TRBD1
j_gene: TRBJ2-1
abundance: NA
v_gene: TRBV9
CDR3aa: CASSPWDRGHNEQFF
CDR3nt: TGTGCCAGCAGCCCCTGGGACAGGGGCCACAATGAGCAGTTCTTC

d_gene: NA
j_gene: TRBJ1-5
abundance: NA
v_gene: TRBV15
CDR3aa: CATSRDTGNQPQHF
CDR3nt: TGTGCCACCAGCAGAGATACGGGGAATCAGCCCCAGCATTTT

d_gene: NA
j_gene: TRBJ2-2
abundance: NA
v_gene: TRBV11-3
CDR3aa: CASGAAGELFF
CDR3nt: TGTGCCAGCGGGGCGGCCGGGGAGCTGTTTTTT

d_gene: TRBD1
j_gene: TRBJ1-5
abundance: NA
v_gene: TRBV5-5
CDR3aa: CASSPTEGANQPQHF
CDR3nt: TGTGCCAGCAGCCCCACGGAGGGGGCGAATCAGCCCCAGCATTTT

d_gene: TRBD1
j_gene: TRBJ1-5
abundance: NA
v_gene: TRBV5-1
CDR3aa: CASSPGTGLGNQPQHF
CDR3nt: TGCGCCAGCAGCCCGGGGACAGGGTTGGGAAATCAGCCCCAGCATTTT

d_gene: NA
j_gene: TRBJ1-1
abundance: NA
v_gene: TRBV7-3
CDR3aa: CASSTQGAEAFF
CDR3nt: TGTGCCAGCAGCACACAGGGAGCCGAAGCTTTCTTT

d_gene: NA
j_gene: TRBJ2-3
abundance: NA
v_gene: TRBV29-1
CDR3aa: CSVSNGLSNTDTQYF
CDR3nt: TGCAGCGTTTCAAACGGTCTAAGTAACACAGATACGCAGTATTTT

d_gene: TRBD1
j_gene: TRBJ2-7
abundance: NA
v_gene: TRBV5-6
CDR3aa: CASSLGQGLYEQYF
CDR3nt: TGTGCCAGCAGCTTGGGACAGGGGCTCTACGAGCAGTACTTC

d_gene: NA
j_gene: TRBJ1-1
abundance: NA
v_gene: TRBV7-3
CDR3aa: CASSLSGGNTEAFF
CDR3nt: TGTGCCAGCAGCTTATCGGGGGGTAACACTGAAGCTTTCTTT

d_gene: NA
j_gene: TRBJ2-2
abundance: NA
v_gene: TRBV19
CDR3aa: CASIKQPGGELFF
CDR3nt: TGTGCCAGTATTAAACAGCCGGGGGGGGAGCTGTTTTTT

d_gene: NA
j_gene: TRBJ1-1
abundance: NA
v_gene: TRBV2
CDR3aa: CASSQTLPDRNAEAFF
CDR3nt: TGTGCCAGCAGTCAGACCCTTCCCGACAGGAACGCTGAAGCTTTCTTT

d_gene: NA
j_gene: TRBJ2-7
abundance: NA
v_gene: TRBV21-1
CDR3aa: CASSTRHRDRGREQYF
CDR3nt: TGTGCCAGCAGCACCCGTCACCGGGACAGGGGGAGGGAGCAGTACTTC

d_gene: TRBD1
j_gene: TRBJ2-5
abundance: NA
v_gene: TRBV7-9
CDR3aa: CSSSSRQGQETQYF
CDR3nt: TGTTCCAGCAGCTCGCGACAGGGCCAAGAGACCCAGTACTTC

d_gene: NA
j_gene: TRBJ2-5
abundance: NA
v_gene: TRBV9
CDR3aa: CASSVEGVRGREETQYF
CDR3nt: TGTGCCAGCAGCGTAGAGGGGGTCAGGGGCCGGGAAGAGACCCAGTACTTC

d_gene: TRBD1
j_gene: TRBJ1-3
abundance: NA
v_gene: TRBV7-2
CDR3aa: CASRGQGITGNTIYF
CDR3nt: TGTGCCAGCAGAGGACAGGGCATTACCGGAAACACCATATATTTT

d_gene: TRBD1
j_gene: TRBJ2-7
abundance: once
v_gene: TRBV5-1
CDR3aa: CASSLAGQGLYEQYF
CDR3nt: TGCGCCAGCAGCTTGGCCGGACAGGGTTTGTACGAGCAGTACTTC

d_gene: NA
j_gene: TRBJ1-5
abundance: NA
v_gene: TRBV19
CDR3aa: CASRTGTTSNQPQHF
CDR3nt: TGTGCCAGTAGAACCGGGACAACTAGCAATCAGCCCCAGCATTTT

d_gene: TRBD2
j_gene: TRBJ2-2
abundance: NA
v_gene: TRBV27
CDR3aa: CASSGRTSRVTGELFF
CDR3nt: TGTGCCAGCAGCGGCCGGACTAGCAGGGTCACCGGGGAGCTGTTTTTT

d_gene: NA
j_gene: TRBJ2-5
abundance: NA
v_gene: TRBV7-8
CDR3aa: CASSLYSGFTETQYF
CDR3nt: TGTGCCAGCAGCTTATATTCCGGGTTTACGGAGACCCAGTACTTC

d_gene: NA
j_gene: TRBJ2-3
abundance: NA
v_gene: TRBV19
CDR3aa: CASSIGPRPPDTQYF
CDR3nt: TGTGCCAGTAGTATAGGGCCCCGTCCGCCAGATACGCAGTATTTT

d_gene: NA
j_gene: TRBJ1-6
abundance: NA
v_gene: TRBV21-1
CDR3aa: CASSKFGDSPLHF
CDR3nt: TGTGCCAGCAGCAAATTCGGGGATTCACCCCTCCACTTT

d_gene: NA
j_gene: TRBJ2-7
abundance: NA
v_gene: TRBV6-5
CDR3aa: CASSYQRSYEQYF
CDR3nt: TGTGCCAGCAGTTACCAGCGGTCCTACGAGCAGTACTTC

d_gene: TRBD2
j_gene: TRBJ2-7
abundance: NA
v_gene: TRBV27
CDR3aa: CASSRPSGYEQYF
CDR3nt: TGTGCCAGCAGTAGGCCTAGCGGGTACGAGCAGTACTTC

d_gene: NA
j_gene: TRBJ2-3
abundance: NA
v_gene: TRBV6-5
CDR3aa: CASALARTDTQYF
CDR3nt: TGTGCCAGCGCCCTAGCGAGAACAGATACGCAGTATTTT

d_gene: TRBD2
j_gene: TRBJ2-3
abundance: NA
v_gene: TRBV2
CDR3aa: CASSDSSGVQYF
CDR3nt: TGTGCCAGCAGTGACAGTAGCGGGGTACAGTATTTT

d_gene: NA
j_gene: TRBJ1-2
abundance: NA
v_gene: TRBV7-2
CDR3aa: CASSRGGRGGYTF
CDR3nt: TGTGCCAGCAGTCGAGGGGGGCGGGGGGGCTACACCTTC

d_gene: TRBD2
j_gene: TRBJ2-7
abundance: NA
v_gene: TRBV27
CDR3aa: CASSSLGEGSYEQYF
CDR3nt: TGTGCCAGCAGTTCGTTGGGGGAGGGCTCCTACGAGCAGTACTTC

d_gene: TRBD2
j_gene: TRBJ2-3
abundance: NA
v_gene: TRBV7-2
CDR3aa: CASSFLTGGADTQYF
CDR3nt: TGTGCCAGCAGCTTTTTGACCGGGGGGGCAGATACGCAGTATTTT

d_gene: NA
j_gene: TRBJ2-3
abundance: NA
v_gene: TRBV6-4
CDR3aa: CASSVESTDTQYF
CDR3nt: TGTGCCAGCAGTGTTGAGAGCACAGATACGCAGTATTTT

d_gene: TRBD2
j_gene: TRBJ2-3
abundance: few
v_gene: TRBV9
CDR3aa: CASSPRTSGGAATQYF
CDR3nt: TGTGCCAGCAGCCCCCGGACTAGCGGGGGGGCAGCTACGCAGTATTTT

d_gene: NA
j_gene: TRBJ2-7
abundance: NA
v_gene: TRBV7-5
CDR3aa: CARSPRTSGASYEQYF
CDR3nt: TGTGCCAGAAGCCCGCGGACTAGCGGGGCCTCCTACGAGCAGTACTTC